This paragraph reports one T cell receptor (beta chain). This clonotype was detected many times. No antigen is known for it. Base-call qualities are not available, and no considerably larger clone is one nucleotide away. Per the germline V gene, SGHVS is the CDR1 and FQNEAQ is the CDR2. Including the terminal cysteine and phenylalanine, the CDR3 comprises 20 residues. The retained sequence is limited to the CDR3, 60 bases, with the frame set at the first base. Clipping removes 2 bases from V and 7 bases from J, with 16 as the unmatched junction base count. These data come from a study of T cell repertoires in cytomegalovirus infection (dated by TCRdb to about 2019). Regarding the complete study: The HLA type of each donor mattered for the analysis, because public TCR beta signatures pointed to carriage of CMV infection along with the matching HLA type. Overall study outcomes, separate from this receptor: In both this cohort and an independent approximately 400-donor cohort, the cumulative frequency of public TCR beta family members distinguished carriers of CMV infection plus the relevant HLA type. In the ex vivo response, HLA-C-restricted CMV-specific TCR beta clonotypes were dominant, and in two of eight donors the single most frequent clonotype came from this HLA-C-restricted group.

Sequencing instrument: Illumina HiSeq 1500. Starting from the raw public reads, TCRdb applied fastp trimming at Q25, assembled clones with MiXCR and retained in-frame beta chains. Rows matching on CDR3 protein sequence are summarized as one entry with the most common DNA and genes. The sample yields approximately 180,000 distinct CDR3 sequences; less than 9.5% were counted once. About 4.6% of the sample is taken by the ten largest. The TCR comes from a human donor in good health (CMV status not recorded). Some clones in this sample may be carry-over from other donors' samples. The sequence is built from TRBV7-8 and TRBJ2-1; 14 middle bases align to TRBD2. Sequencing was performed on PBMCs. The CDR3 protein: CASSLFLGLAGGLEGNEQFF. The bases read TGTGCCAGCAGCTTATTTCTAGGACTAGCGGGAGGTTTAGAGGGTAATGAGCAGTTCTTC.